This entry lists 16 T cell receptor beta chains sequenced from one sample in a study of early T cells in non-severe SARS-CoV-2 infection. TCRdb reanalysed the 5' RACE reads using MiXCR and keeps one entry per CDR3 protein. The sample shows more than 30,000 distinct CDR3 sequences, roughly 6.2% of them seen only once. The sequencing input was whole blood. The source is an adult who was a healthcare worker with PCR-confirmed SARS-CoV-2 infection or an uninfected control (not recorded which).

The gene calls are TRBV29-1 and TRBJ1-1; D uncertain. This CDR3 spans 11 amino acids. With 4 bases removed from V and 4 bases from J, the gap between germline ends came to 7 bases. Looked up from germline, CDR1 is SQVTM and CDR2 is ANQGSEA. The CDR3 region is CSVVWGTEAFF. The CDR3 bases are TGCAGCGTTGTTTGGGGCACTGAAGCTTTCTTT.

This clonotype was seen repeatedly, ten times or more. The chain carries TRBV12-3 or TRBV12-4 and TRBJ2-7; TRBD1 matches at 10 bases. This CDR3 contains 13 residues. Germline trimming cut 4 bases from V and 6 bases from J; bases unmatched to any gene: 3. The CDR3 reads CASSWDRGSEQYF. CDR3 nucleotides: TGTGCCAGCAGTTGGGACAGGGGCTCCGAGCAGTACTTC.

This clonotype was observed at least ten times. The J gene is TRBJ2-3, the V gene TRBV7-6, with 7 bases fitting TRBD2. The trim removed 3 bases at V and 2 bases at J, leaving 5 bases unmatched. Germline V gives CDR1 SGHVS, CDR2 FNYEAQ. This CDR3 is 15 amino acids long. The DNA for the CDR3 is TGTGCCAGCAGCTTCCGGACTAGTCCCACAGATACGCAGTATTTT. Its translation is CASSFRTSPTDTQYF.

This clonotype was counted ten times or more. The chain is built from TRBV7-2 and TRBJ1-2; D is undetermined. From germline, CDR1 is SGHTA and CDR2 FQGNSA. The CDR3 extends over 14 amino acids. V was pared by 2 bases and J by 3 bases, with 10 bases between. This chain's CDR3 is CASSLHSVDYGYTF. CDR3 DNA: TGTGCCAGCAGCTTACACAGTGTGGACTATGGCTACACCTTC.

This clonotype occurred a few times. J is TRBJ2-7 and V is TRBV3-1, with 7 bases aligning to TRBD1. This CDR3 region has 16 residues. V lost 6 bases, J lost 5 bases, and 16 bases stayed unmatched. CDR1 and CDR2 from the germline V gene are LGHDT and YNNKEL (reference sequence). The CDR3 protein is CASSQPQGVAVDEQYF. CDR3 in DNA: TGTGCCAGCAGTCAACCCCAGGGGGTTGCAGTAGACGAGCAGTACTTC.

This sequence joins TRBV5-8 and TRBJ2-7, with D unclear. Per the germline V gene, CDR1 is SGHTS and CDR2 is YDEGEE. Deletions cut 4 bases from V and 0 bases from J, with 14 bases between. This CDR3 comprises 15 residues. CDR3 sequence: CASSRTGFSSYEQYF. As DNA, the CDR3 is TGTGCCAGCAGCCGGACGGGCTTCAGCTCCTACGAGCAGTACTTC.

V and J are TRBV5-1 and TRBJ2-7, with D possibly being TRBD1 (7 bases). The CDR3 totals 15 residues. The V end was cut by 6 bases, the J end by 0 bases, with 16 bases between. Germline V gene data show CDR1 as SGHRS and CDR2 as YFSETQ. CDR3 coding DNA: TGCGCCAGCACCCCCCGGCGGGACAGCTCCTACGAGCAGTACTTC. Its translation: CASTPRRDSSYEQYF. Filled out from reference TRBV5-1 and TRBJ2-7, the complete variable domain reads KAGVTQTPRYLIKTRGQQVTLSCSPISGHRSVSWYQQTPGQGLQFLFEYFSETQRNKGNFPGRFSGRQFSNSRSEMNVSTLELGDSALYLCASTPRRDSSYEQYFGPGTRLTVT.

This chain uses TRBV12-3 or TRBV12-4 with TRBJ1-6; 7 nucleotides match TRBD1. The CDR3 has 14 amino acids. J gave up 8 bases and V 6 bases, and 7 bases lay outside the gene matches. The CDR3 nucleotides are TGTGCCAGCAGCTGGGACAGTAAATATTCACCCCTCCACTTT. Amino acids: CASSWDSKYSPLHF.

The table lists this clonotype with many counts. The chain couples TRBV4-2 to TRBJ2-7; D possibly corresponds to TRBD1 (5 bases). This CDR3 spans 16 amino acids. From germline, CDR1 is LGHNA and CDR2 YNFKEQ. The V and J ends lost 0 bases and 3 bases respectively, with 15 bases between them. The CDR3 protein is CASSQDIQVDNYEQYF. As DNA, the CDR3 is TGTGCCAGCAGCCAAGATATACAGGTGGATAACTACGAGCAGTACTTC.

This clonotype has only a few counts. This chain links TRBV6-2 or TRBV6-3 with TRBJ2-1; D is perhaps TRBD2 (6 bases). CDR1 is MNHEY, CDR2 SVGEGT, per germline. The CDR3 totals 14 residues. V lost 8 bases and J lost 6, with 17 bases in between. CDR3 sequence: CASRRTGEGNEQFF. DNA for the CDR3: TGTGCCAGCCGGAGGACGGGAGAGGGCAATGAGCAGTTCTTC.

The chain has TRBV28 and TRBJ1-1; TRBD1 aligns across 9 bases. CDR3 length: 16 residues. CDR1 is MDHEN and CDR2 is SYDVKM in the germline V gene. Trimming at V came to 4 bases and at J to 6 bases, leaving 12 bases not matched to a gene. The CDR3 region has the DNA TGTGCCAGCAGTTCTCCGGGGACAGGGAAAGGGGCTGAAGCTTTCTTT. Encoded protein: CASSSPGTGKGAEAFF.

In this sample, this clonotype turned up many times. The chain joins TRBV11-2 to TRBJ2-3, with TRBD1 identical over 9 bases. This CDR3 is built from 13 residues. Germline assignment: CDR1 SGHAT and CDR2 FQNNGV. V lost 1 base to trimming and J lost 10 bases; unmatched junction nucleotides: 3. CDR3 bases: TGTGCCAGCAGCTTAGCGGGACAGGGCTCGCAGTATTTT. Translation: CASSLAGQGSQYF.

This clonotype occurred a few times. This chain's CDR3 is CATSDFTEGGETQYF. CDR3 in DNA: TGTGCCACCAGTGATTTCACAGAGGGGGGAGAGACCCAGTACTTC. The chain links TRBV24-1 to TRBJ2-5; D possibly uses TRBD1 or TRBD2 (6 bases each). V lost 1 base, J lost 4 bases, and 12 bases lay in between. The CDR3 covers 15 residues. Germline CDR1 KGHDR, CDR2 SFDVKD.

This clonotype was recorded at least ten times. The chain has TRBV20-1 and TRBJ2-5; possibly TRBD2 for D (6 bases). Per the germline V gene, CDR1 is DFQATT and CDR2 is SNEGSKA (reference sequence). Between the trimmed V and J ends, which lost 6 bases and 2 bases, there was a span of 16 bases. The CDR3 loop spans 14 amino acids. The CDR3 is CSAERARSQETQYF. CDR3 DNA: TGCAGTGCGGAGCGGGCCAGGTCACAAGAGACCCAGTACTTC.

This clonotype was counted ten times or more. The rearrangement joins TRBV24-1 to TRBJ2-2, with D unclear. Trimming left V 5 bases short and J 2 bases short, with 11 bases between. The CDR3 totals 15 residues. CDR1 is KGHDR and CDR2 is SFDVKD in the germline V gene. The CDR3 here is CATSAWGPNTGELFF. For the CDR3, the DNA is TGTGCCACCAGTGCCTGGGGTCCCAACACCGGGGAGCTGTTTTTT.

The CDR3 DNA sequence: TGTGCCAGCAGCTTAGAAGGACAGGGCCCCTACGAGCAGTACTTC. This gives the protein CASSLEGQGPYEQYF. The chain has TRBV7-9 and TRBJ2-7; 8 bases align to TRBD1. CDR1 and CDR2 from the germline V gene are SEHNR and FQNEAQ (reference sequence). This CDR3 region has 15 residues. J was trimmed by 2 bases and V by 1 base; bases with no gene match: 4.